In its sample, the clone carrying this T cell receptor beta chain was seen many times. This entry belongs to a study of T cells in Graves' hyperthyroidism and ophthalmopathy. Study context: Prior to any treatment, at the point of initial diagnosis, peripheral blood was collected.

RNA transcripts provided the source from which TCR beta CDR3 regions were amplified. Primed by the HTBI set, a first-round RT-PCR was run on the TCR CDR3. TCRdb fed the multiplex PCR reads into MiXCR, producing one record per CDR3 protein. There are 500,000 or so distinct CDR3 sequences in the sample; roughly 15% occur only once, and 25% to 35% lies in the top ten. The CDR3 runs 15 residues. CDR1 and CDR2 from the germline V gene are SNHLY and FYNNEI. V was shortened by 2 bases and J by 1 base, with 10 bases between the two germline ends. Uncontrolled infections, other autoimmune diseases, pregnancy or lactation led to exclusion of patients.

The origin of this receptor is a woman in her twenties or thirties with Graves' ophthalmopathy. The gene calls are TRBV2 and TRBJ2-3; weak D call: TRBD1 (5 bases). Sequencing was carried out using blood. CDR3 amino acids: CASSEQAQGTDTQYF. The DNA for the CDR3 is TGTGCCAGCAGTGAACAGGCACAGGGCACAGATACGCAGTATTTT.